Listed below are T cell receptor beta chains from one sample, sequenced in a study of cytomegalovirus exposure and HLA in healthy donors. Clones were read by immunoSEQ multiplex PCR, and TCRdb kept only the in-frame ones, dropping some. In the table there are 50,000 to 65,000 clones, roughly 84% of which are singletons. Sequencing used PBMCs. The receptors were gathered from a woman between 18 and 29 years old in good health and CMV-seronegative. CDR3s include the opening cysteine and the closing phenylalanine or tryptophan. D genes are given only for firm matches. The size field is filled for only some rows; it gives once, few, many or a size class.

NA	TRBV27	TRBD1	TRBJ1-4	TGTGCCAGCAGTTATTGGACAGGGCCTAATGAAAAACTGTTTTTT	CASSYWTGPNEKLFF
NA	TRBV5-1	TRBD2	TRBJ2-5	TGCGCCAGCAGCTCGGCTAGCGGGAGCGAGACCCAGTACTTC	CASSSASGSETQYF
NA	TRBV7-9	NA	TRBJ2-5	TGTGCCAGCAGCAAACTACAAGGAAAAGAGACCCAGTACTTC	CASSKLQGKETQYF
few	TRBV4-1	NA	TRBJ2-7	TGCGCCAGCAGCCAAGCGACAGCGAGCTCCTACGAGCAGTACTTC	CASSQATASSYEQYF
NA	TRBV10-1	TRBD1	TRBJ2-7	TGCGCCAGCAGTGAGTCCCGGACAGGGGGCTACGAGCAGTACTTC	CASSESRTGGYEQYF
NA	TRBV14	TRBD1	TRBJ2-7	TGTGCCAGCAGCCAAGGACCCGTCGGGACAGCGATCTCCTACGAGCAGTACTTC	CASSQGPVGTAISYEQYF
few	TRBV5-6	NA	TRBJ2-1	TGTGCCAGCAGCCCCCTCGTATTTGCCGGGGTAGTATCCTACAATGAGCAGTTCTTC	CASSPLVFAGVVSYNEQFF
few	TRBV9	NA	TRBJ2-3	TGTGCCAGCAGCGTAGGCGGAGTCGGCACAGATACGCAGTATTTT	CASSVGGVGTDTQYF
NA	TRBV5-1	NA	TRBJ1-2	TGCGCCAGCAGCTTGGAGGCGGCGTATGGCTACACCTTC	CASSLEAAYGYTF
NA	TRBV6-4	TRBD2	TRBJ2-1	TGTGCCAGCAGTGATTCCGCGGGAGGTATCGATGAGCAGTTCTTC	CASSDSAGGIDEQFF
once	TRBV5-1	NA	TRBJ2-5	TGCGCCAGCAGCTTGGCCGGGAGTTCAGAGACCCAGTACTTC	CASSLAGSSETQYF
NA	TRBV2	TRBD1	TRBJ1-5	TGTGCCAGCAGTAGGGACAGGGGGTCTAATCAGCCCCAGCATTTT	CASSRDRGSNQPQHF
NA	TRBV28	NA	TRBJ1-2	TGTGCCAGCAGCCTTGCGGTTAGGGGCTACACCTTC	CASSLAVRGYTF
NA	TRBV18	TRBD2	TRBJ2-3	TGTGCCAGCTCACCAGGACTAGGAAACACAGATACGCAGTATTTT	CASSPGLGNTDTQYF
NA	TRBV2	NA	TRBJ1-1	TGTGCCAGCAGTGGGGGGCTGAGCACTGAAGCTTTCTTT	CASSGGLSTEAFF
few	TRBV19	TRBD1	TRBJ1-5	TGTGCCAGTAGTACCTGGGACAGGGCGCACGATCAGCCCCAGCATTTT	CASSTWDRAHDQPQHF
NA	TRBV6-5	NA	TRBJ2-1	TGTGCCAGCAGACCCCCCGGCAATGAGCAGTTCTTC	CASRPPGNEQFF
NA	TRBV29-1	NA	TRBJ2-7	TGCAGCGTTGATGATGGGACTCCCTACGAGCAGTACTTC	CSVDDGTPYEQYF
NA	TRBV28	TRBD1	TRBJ2-7	TGTGCCAGCAGTCCCCGACAGGGGGCAGTTGAGCAGTACTTC	CASSPRQGAVEQYF
NA	TRBV10-1	NA	TRBJ2-7	TGCGCCAGAAGAGGAATGGACGAGCAGTACTTC	CARRGMDEQYF
NA	TRBV2	NA	TRBJ2-2	TGTGCCAGCAGGCTATCCACCGGGGAGCTGTTTTTT	CASRLSTGELFF
NA	TRBV5-4	TRBD1	TRBJ2-7	TGTGCCAGCAGCTTCGACAGGGGCCACGAGCAGTACTTC	CASSFDRGHEQYF
NA	TRBV5-1	NA	TRBJ2-2	TGCGCCAGCAGCTTGGCCCCGGGCACCGGGGAGCTGTTTTTT	CASSLAPGTGELFF
NA	TRBV27	NA	TRBJ1-5	TGTGCCAGCAGTTCTACGAATCAGCCCCAGCATTTT	CASSSTNQPQHF
once	TRBV11-3	TRBD2	TRBJ2-1	TGTGCCAGCAGCTACGGGACTAGCGGGAGAAATGAGCAGTTCTTC	CASSYGTSGRNEQFF
NA	TRBV6-6	NA	TRBJ1-3	TGTGCCAGCAGTTCCCCAGGACAGGGAAACACCATATATTTT	CASSSPGQGNTIYF
NA	TRBV14	NA	TRBJ1-2	TGTGCCAGCAGCCAAGTCAGGGGCAACTATGGCTACACCTTC	CASSQVRGNYGYTF
NA	TRBV19	TRBD1	TRBJ1-2	TGTGCCAGTAGCCTCCGATTCCTGACAGGGAGCTATGGCTACACCTTC	CASSLRFLTGSYGYTF
NA	TRBV27	NA	TRBJ2-7	TGTGCCAGCAGTTACGCTCCCCAGGGCTACGAGCAGTACTTC	CASSYAPQGYEQYF
NA	TRBV30	NA	TRBJ1-1	TGTGCCTGGTTCTACGGAGGGGAAACGCGACTGAACACTGAAGCTTTCTTT	CAWFYGGETRLNTEAFF
NA	TRBV5-1	TRBD1	TRBJ2-7	TGCGCCAGCAGCGGAGGACAGGGGTACTACGAGCAGTACTTC	CASSGGQGYYEQYF
NA	TRBV5-4	NA	TRBJ2-4	TGTGCCAGCAGCTTGGGAGGTGGCCGCGGAGCCAAAAACATTCAGTACTTC	CASSLGGGRGAKNIQYF
NA	TRBV30	NA	TRBJ1-4	TGTGCCTGGAGTGGACAGCTAGAATATGAAAAACTGTTTTTT	CAWSGQLEYEKLFF
NA	TRBV5-6	TRBD2	TRBJ2-5	TGTGCCAGCAGCTTGGGACTAGCGGGAGAAGAGACCCAGTACTTC	CASSLGLAGEETQYF
NA	TRBV27	TRBD1	TRBJ1-5	TGTGCCAGCAGTAAACACAGGGGGCCCTTGAGCAATCAGCCCCAGCATTTT	CASSKHRGPLSNQPQHF
NA	TRBV11-2	TRBD2	TRBJ2-7	TGTGCCAGCAGCCCCGGACTAGCGGGGATAAGCTCCTACGAGCAGTACTTC	CASSPGLAGISSYEQYF
NA	TRBV11-1	NA	TRBJ2-1	TGTGCCAGCAGCTCGGTGTGGCGGTGTAAGTTCTTC	CASSSVWRCKFF
NA	TRBV7-3	TRBD2	TRBJ2-3	TGTGCCAGCAGCCTGTGGGCTAGCGGGAGTGGAGATACGCAGTATTTT	CASSLWASGSGDTQYF
NA	TRBV28	NA	TRBJ2-3	TGTGCCAGCAGTAGATCGACTATCGGTAGCACAGATACGCAGTATTTT	CASSRSTIGSTDTQYF
NA	TRBV18	NA	TRBJ1-2	TGTGCCAGCTCACTCGGGGAAGAAGGCTATGGCTACACCTTC	CASSLGEEGYGYTF
NA	TRBV19	NA	TRBJ1-1	TGTGCCGTCTCCAGGGAGGGAGGCCCGGAAGCTTTCTTT	CAVSREGGPEAFF
NA	TRBV30	NA	TRBJ2-1	TGTGCCTGGAGTATTCGGGGTAGGGCCCACAATGAGCAGTTCTTC	CAWSIRGRAHNEQFF
NA	TRBV7-9	NA	TRBJ1-2	TGTGCCAGCAGCTTACCGGCCGGGGGGTTGTCGGGCTACACCTTC	CASSLPAGGLSGYTF
NA	TRBV7-6	TRBD2	TRBJ2-3	TGTGCCAGCAGCTCCGGACTAGCGGGAGTGGCAGATACGCAGTATTTT	CASSSGLAGVADTQYF
NA	TRBV10-3	TRBD2	TRBJ2-7	TGTGCCATCAGTGGGGGGACTAGCGGGACCTACGAGCAGTACTTC	CAISGGTSGTYEQYF
NA	TRBV19	TRBD1	TRBJ2-7	TGTGCCAGTAGTATAGGACAGGGGAAGCAGTACTTC	CASSIGQGKQYF
NA	TRBV5-1	TRBD2	TRBJ2-2	TGCGCCAGCAGCTTGGCAGCGGGACCCAGCACCGGGGAGCTGTTTTTT	CASSLAAGPSTGELFF
NA	TRBV25-1	NA	TRBJ2-1	TGTGCCAGCAGTGCAGGGACTGTCTACAATGAGCAGTTCTTC	CASSAGTVYNEQFF
NA	TRBV5-1	TRBD2	TRBJ2-3	TGCGCCAGCAGCCGCCTGGGAGTGGCGGGAGGGTGGGCGCAGTATTTT	CASSRLGVAGGWAQYF
NA	TRBV29-1	NA	TRBJ2-7	TGCAGCGTTGAAAAGGGACACCCCTACGAGCAGTACTTC	CSVEKGHPYEQYF
few	TRBV6-4	NA	TRBJ2-1	TGTGCCAGCAGCGATATGGGCGATACCTACAATGAGCAGTTCTTC	CASSDMGDTYNEQFF
NA	TRBV6-1	NA	TRBJ1-2	TGTGCCAGCAGACAGGGAACGACCGCTAACTATGGCTACACCTTC	CASRQGTTANYGYTF
once	TRBV6-1	NA	TRBJ1-3	TGTGCCAGTACCTCAGGGGCCGACTCTGGAAACACCATATATTTT	CASTSGADSGNTIYF
NA	TRBV6-5	NA	TRBJ2-3	TGTGCCAGCAGTTACTCAAGGGGGATGTCAGATACGCAGTATTTT	CASSYSRGMSDTQYF
NA	TRBV12-5	NA	TRBJ1-1	TGTGCTAGTGCCTTGGGGGCGACGGGTGAAGCTTTCTTT	CASALGATGEAFF
NA	TRBV7-3	NA	TRBJ2-3	TGTGCCAGCAGCTTGGAGGGACCTTTTACGCAGTATTTT	CASSLEGPFTQYF